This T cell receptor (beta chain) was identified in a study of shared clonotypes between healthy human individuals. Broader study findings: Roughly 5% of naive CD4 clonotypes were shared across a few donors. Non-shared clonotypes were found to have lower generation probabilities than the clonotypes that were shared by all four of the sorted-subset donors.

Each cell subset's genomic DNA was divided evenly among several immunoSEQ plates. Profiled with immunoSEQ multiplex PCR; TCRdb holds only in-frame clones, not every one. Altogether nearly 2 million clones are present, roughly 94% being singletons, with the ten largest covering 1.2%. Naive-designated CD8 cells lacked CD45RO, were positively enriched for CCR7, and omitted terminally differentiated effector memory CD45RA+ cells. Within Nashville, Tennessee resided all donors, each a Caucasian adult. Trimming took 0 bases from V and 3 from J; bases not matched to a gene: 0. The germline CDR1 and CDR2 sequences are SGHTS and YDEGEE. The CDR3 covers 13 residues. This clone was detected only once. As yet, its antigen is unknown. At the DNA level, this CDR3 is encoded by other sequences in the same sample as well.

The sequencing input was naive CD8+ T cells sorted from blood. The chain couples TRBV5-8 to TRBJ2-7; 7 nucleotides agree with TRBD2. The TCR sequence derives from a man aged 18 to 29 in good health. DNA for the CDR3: TGTGCCAGCAGCTTGGGCGGGGGCTACGAGCAGTACTTC. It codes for CASSLGGGYEQYF. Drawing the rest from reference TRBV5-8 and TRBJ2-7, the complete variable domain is EAGVTQSPTHLIKTRGQQATLRCSPISGHTSVYWYQQALGLGLQFLLWYDEGEERNRGNFPPRFSGRQFPNYSSELNVNALELEDSALYLCASSLGGGYEQYFGPGTRLTVT.